Here is one T cell receptor beta chain with its context. Its antigen is unknown. Memory CD4+ cells were the fraction left after CD45RA+ naive selection. Germline V gives CDR1 SGHTA, CDR2 FQGNSA. This CDR3 is 14 amino acids long. Trimming took 2 bases from V and 10 from J, leaving 17 bases between them. The data were obtained in a study of shared clonotypes between healthy human individuals. Findings and limits, study-wide: When compared with the clonotypes that were shared by all four sorted-subset donors, the non-shared clonotypes turned out to have lower generation probabilities. Shared clonotypes: 4.5% to 5% naive CD4, roughly 3.5% naive CD8, under 2.5% memory CD4, around 0.4% memory CD8.

In the study's own analysis: Filtering differed, since immunoSEQ gave only junction sequences and no quality scores. TCRdb's copy holds only in-frame clones and misses some; the assay was immunoSEQ multiplex PCR. V, J and clone size are taken as reported in that table, and D and trimming were inferred from the DNA itself. The profile shows 2 million to 2.5 million clones, approximately 93% of them singletons. The sample consisted of naive CD4+ T cells from PBMCs. Subset in this sample: CD45RA+ positively selected. The rearrangement links TRBV7-2 to TRBJ1-1, with D hard to call. The clonotype comes from a man aged 18 to 30 in good health. Some clones in this sample may be carry-over from other donors' samples. The CDR3 here is CASSLNAITTPAFF. The CDR3 nucleotides are TGTGCCAGCAGCTTAAACGCGATTACGACGCCAGCTTTCTTT.